This entry lists 23 T cell receptor beta chains sequenced from one sample in a study of blood T cell repertoires in COVID-19. Profiled with immunoSEQ multiplex PCR; TCRdb holds only in-frame clones, not every one. This table has hundreds of thousands of clones, 85% to 90% appearing once. The sample taken for sequencing was peripheral blood. Receptor source: a woman aged 25-40 years with COVID-19, enrolled during active disease.

This chain connects TRBV18 to TRBJ1-1; 7 bases match TRBD1. V gave up 6 bases and J gave up 2 bases; unmatched junction bases: 9. This CDR3 is built from 15 residues. Germline V gene lookup returns CDR1 KGHSH and CDR2 LQKENI. Here the CDR3 DNA reads TGTGCCAGCTCGGGGGTCCAGGGGGGCAACACTGAAGCTTTCTTT. Translation gives CASSGVQGGNTEAFF.

The table lists this clone with a count of one. This chain connects TRBV11-2 to TRBJ2-5, with a weak D call TRBD1 (5 bases). Germline V gene sequence: CDR1 SGHAT, CDR2 FQNNGV. V lost 4 bases and J 2 bases, leaving 14 bases between the germline ends. The CDR3 runs to 15 residues. The CDR3 nucleotides read TGTGCCAGCAGCTCCCCCCAGGGTACACAAGAGACCCAGTACTTC. It encodes CASSSPQGTQETQYF.

The chain combines TRBV19 with TRBJ2-5; TRBD1 agrees at 8 bases. V lost 10 bases to trimming and J lost 3 bases; unmatched junction nucleotides: 4. This CDR3 contains 12 residues. Per germline, CDR1 LNHDA and CDR2 SQIVND (reference sequence). The CDR3 region is CATQGAEETQYF. CDR3 in DNA: TGTGCCACGCAGGGGGCCGAAGAGACCCAGTACTTC. The full variable domain, rest sourced from reference TRBV19 and TRBJ2-5, is DGGITQSPKYLFRKEGQNVTLSCEQNLNHDAMYWYRQDPGQGLRLIYYSQIVNDFQKGDIAEGYSVSREKKESFPLTVTSAQKNPTAFYLCATQGAEETQYFGPGTRLLVL.

The V call is TRBV5-6, the J call TRBJ2-3, with D possibly being TRBD1 (5 bases). CDR1 is SGHDT and CDR2 is YYEEEE in the germline V gene. The V end was cut by 2 bases, the J end by 5 bases, with 12 bases between. The CDR3 has 14 residues. The chain's CDR3 is CASSLTPTGDTQYF. In DNA form, the CDR3 reads TGTGCCAGCAGCTTAACCCCTACAGGAGATACGCAGTATTTT.

This chain uses TRBV9 with TRBJ1-1; D is undetermined. Trimming cost V 0 bases and J 11 bases, with 14 bases left between them. CDR1 SGDLS and CDR2 YYNGEE come from the germline V gene. The CDR3 is made up of 13 amino acids. DNA for the CDR3: TGTGCCAGCAGCGTAGCCGTTGATCCCGAGGCTTTCTTT. Protein product: CASSVAVDPEAFF.

This clone appeared a single time. The chain links TRBV6-5 to TRBJ2-3, with no clear D. CDR1 is MNHEY, CDR2 SVGAGI, per germline. This CDR3 spans 12 amino acids. The V end lost 5 bases, the J end lost 2 bases, and 5 bases lay between the germline ends. The CDR3 DNA follows: TGTGCCAGCAGTCATCCCACAGATACGCAGTATTTT. Its translation: CASSHPTDTQYF.

The rearrangement uses TRBV7-2 and TRBJ1-5; D remains ambiguous. The CDR3 is made up of 15 amino acids. Trimming left V 1 base short and J 0 bases short, with 7 bases between. Looked up from germline, CDR1 is SGHTA and CDR2 is FQGNSA. CDR3 coding DNA: TGTGCCAGCAGCTTAGGTTCGGGTAGCAATCAGCCCCAGCATTTT. This translates into CASSLGSGSNQPQHF.

The gene calls are TRBV5-4 and TRBJ1-2; TRBD1 agrees at 9 bases. CDR1 is SGHNT, CDR2 YYREEE, per germline (reference sequence). Trimming at V came to 0 bases and at J to 7 bases, leaving 4 bases not matched to a gene. The length of the CDR3 is 14 residues. CDR3 amino acids: CASSLAGTGLGYTF. The CDR3 nucleotides read TGTGCCAGCAGCTTGGCCGGGACAGGGCTTGGCTACACCTTC.

The rearrangement joins TRBV7-9 to TRBJ1-1; D ambiguous. The V and J ends lost 0 bases and 4 bases respectively, with 12 bases between them. This CDR3 contains 15 residues. Germline assignment: CDR1 SEHNR and CDR2 FQNEAQ (reference sequence). The CDR3 DNA sequence: TGTGCCAGCAGCTTAGCGAGGGCTATGGGCACTGAAGCTTTCTTT. It is translated as CASSLARAMGTEAFF.

The CDR3 loop is CASSLDAKGGNTEAFF. The CDR3 region has the DNA TGCGCCAGCAGCTTGGACGCTAAAGGGGGTAACACTGAAGCTTTCTTT. The chain combines TRBV5-1 with TRBJ1-1; tentative D call: TRBD1 (6 bases). Trimming removed 0 bases from V and 2 bases from J, with 14 bases in between. Germline CDR1 is SGHRS and CDR2 is YFSETQ. The CDR3 has 16 residues.

The chain links TRBV4-1 to TRBJ2-1; a weak D match, TRBD2 (5 bases). This CDR3 has 15 residues. Germline assignment: CDR1 MGHRA and CDR2 YSYEKL. The V end lost 3 bases, the J end lost 6 bases, and 15 bases lay between the germline ends. CDR3 in DNA: TGCGCCAGCAGCCACCCGGTTAGGGAGTCCAATGAGCAGTTCTTC. It yields the protein CASSHPVRESNEQFF.

This sequence joins TRBV6-1 and TRBJ1-5; the D gene is possibly TRBD1 (6 bases). Germline assignment: CDR1 MNHNS and CDR2 SASEGT. V lost 2 bases to trimming and J lost 6 bases, with 20 bases between them. The CDR3 loop spans 17 amino acids. CDR3 in DNA: TGTGCCAGCAGTGAACTCCCGGACAGATATTTGGGTCAGCCCCAGCATTTT. Translated: CASSELPDRYLGQPQHF.

This CDR3 is CASSLGAADTQYF. The DNA of the CDR3 is TGTGCCAGCAGTTTGGGGGCAGCAGATACGCAGTATTTT. This rearrangement joins TRBV28 to TRBJ2-3; D perhaps matches TRBD1 (6 bases). CDR1 MDHEN and CDR2 SYDVKM come from the germline V gene. Between the trimmed V and J ends, which lost 3 bases and 4 bases, there was a span of 8 bases. The CDR3 is 13 amino acids.

This clone came up a few times. The chain employs TRBV19 and TRBJ1-2; weak D call: TRBD1 (6 bases). This CDR3 has 15 residues. With 3 bases removed from V and 0 bases from J, the gap between germline ends came to 11 bases. Germline CDR1 and CDR2: LNHDA and SQIVND (reference sequence). The CDR3 region has the DNA TGTGCCAGTAGTATCGGACAGCCGTCTAACTATGGCTACACCTTC. Its protein is CASSIGQPSNYGYTF.

This chain connects TRBV9 to TRBJ1-6; TRBD1 matches at 10 bases. Looked up from germline, CDR1 is SGDLS and CDR2 is YYNGEE. Unmatched junction bases numbered 11, after V lost 3 bases and J lost 5 bases. The CDR3 runs to 18 residues. The CDR3 nucleotides are TGTGCCAGCAGCGCTCATAAGACAGGGGGCTGGGATAATTCACCCCTCCACTTT. Translated: CASSAHKTGGWDNSPLHF.

The chain is built from TRBV5-5 and TRBJ1-1; TRBD1 might be the D (6 bases). Between the trimmed V and J ends, which lost 4 bases and 4 bases, there was a span of 14 bases. The CDR3 sequence is 14 residues long. CDR1 SGHKS and CDR2 YYEKEE come from the germline V gene (reference sequence). The CDR3 coding sequence is TGTGCCAGCAGCGTAGGGGGAAGTATCACTGAAGCTTTCTTT. This codes for CASSVGGSITEAFF.

The chain is built from TRBV13 and TRBJ1-2, with D unclear. Trimming shortened V by 0 bases and J by 1 base, and 15 bases separated the two germline ends. Looked up from germline, CDR1 is PRHDT and CDR2 is FYEKMQ (reference sequence). The CDR3 is 17 residues long. This CDR3 is CASSLGGGMRLNYGYTF. CDR3 nucleotide sequence: TGTGCCAGCAGCTTAGGCGGAGGGATGAGGCTTAACTATGGCTACACCTTC.

V is TRBV27 and J is TRBJ1-2, with a tentative D call TRBD1 (5 bases). Trimming pared 2 bases from V and 0 bases from J, leaving 10 bases between. The CDR3 sequence is 15 residues long. Germline V gene data show CDR1 as MNHEY and CDR2 as SMNVEV (reference sequence). CDR3 protein: CASSLGGEPNYGYTF. CDR3 nucleotide sequence: TGTGCCAGCAGTTTAGGGGGGGAGCCTAACTATGGCTACACCTTC.

CDR3 residues: CASSHLGTGGETQYF. Written as DNA, the CDR3 is TGTGCCAGCAGCCACCTTGGGACAGGGGGCGAGACCCAGTACTTC. The rearrangement joins TRBV7-7 to TRBJ2-5; TRBD1 matches at 12 bases. This CDR3 has 15 residues. V lost 5 bases to trimming and J lost 5 bases; unmatched junction nucleotides: 6. The germline V gene encodes CDR1 SSHAT and CDR2 FNYEAQ (reference sequence). Supplemented by reference TRBV7-7 and TRBJ2-5, the full variable domain reads GAGVSQSPRYKVTKRGQDVTLRCDPISSHATLYWYQQALGQGPEFLTYFNYEAQPDKSGLPSDRFSAERPEGSISTLTIQRTEQRDSAMYRCASSHLGTGGETQYFGPGTRLLVL.

V usage is TRBV11-2 and J usage is TRBJ2-5, with 9 bases that match TRBD2. Germline loops: CDR1 SGHAT, CDR2 FQNNGV. The CDR3 runs 15 residues. The V segment lost 4 bases and the J segment 7 bases; nucleotides outside the gene matches: 10. CDR3 DNA: TGTGCCAGCAGCTCCACTTACGGCGGGGGGGGGACCCAGTACTTC. It is translated as CASSSTYGGGGTQYF.

The V and J genes are TRBV19 and TRBJ2-7, with TRBD1 matching 8 bases. CDR1 is LNHDA and CDR2 is SQIVND in the germline V gene (reference sequence). CDR3 length: 17 residues. V was clipped by 5 bases and J by 0 bases; unmatched bases: 12. The DNA for the CDR3 is TGTGCCAGTAGTGGGGGGCAGGGGGCGGAATTCTCCTACGAGCAGTACTTC. It encodes CASSGGQGAEFSYEQYF.

The DNA for the CDR3 is TGTGCCATCTGGGGGACGGAGGGTAATTCACCCCTCCACTTT. This encodes CAIWGTEGNSPLHF. The chain uses TRBV10-3 and TRBJ1-6; TRBD1 might be the D (5 bases). Germline CDR1 and CDR2: ENHRY and SYGVKD. The CDR3 is 14 amino acids. The V end was cut by 8 bases, the J end by 6 bases, with 14 bases between.

The chain is built from TRBV6-5 and TRBJ1-5; D is unclear. The CDR3 is 15 residues long. Deletions cut 5 bases from V and 4 bases from J, with 15 bases between. In germline, CDR1 is MNHEY, CDR2 SVGAGI. This CDR3 reads CASSQTGRVNQPQHF. In DNA, the CDR3 is TGTGCCAGCAGTCAGACCGGGAGAGTTAATCAGCCCCAGCATTTT.